This T cell receptor beta chain derives from a study of shared clonotypes between healthy human individuals (dated by TCRdb to between 2020 and 2021). Study-level background: The cohort comprised a couple of women and three men aged 18 to 49 years. Between about 0.8 and 9 billion PBMCs per donor were obtained by leukapheresis. For each donor, CD4 naive and CD4 memory were each run on three plates, CD8 naive on two plates, and CD8 memory on one plate. Different laboratories and diverse techniques were used to prepare libraries and sequence TCR repertoires, to increase sequencing depth and limit assay-specific biases. The study deeply sequenced blood TCR repertoires of several healthy adults to estimate repertoire size and the extent of clonotype sharing between individuals. Findings and caveats that apply to the study as a whole: Clonotypes shared by all four sorted-subset donors showed higher generation probabilities than non-shared clonotypes. Sampling was limited to blood, and TCR repertoires in tissue likely differ from TCR repertoires in blood. Based on pairwise subsampling, the degree of clonotype sharing among donors was expected to be affected by sequencing depth. Because the study included a small number of donors, the genetic and exposure-history diversity represented was limited. When several donors were compared, the shared fraction of clonotypes was 5% to 6.5% for naive CD4, more than 3% for naive CD8, more than 2% for memory CD4, and approximately 0.4% for memory CD8. Rarefaction of sorted-subset datasets indicated incomplete sequencing despite the large sequencing depth. Naive subsets generally had larger estimated clonotype richness than memory subsets.

V loses 3 bases, J loses 2 bases, and the germline ends lie 11 bases apart. The germline V gene specifies KGHSH as CDR1 and LQKENI as CDR2. The CDR3 sequence holds 14 residues, the cysteine and phenylalanine included. Of the read, only the CDR3 DNA is kept; its 42 bases are in frame from base 1. As concerns this clone: Its binding antigen is unknown. No much larger clonotype is one base removed from it; base qualities were not supplied. Other DNA sequences in this specimen translate into the identical CDR3.

Donors were healthy HIV-negative adults with no recently reported acute infections or vaccinations. Every donor was a Caucasian adult residing in Nashville, Tennessee, USA. CD8 memory samples were composed of magnetically selected CD45RO+ cells combined with CCR7-negative CD45RA+ effector memory (TemRA) cells. Blood was obtained by leukapheresis, after which PBMCs were separated by Ficoll-Histopaque density gradient centrifugation and cryopreserved in liquid nitrogen vapor phase. Analytical flow cytometry was used to check the purity and quantity of each magnetically sorted T cell population. From each sorted fraction, genomic DNA was isolated and quantified by UV absorbance on a Nanodrop 2000c. Using the deep immunoSEQ assay, multiplex PCR amplified TCR CDR3 regions from genomic DNA. For each cell subset, the extracted genomic DNA was distributed evenly across all wells of several immunoSEQ 96-well plates, and each plate served as one replicate. For sorted subsets, each replicate PCR was loaded with approximately 0.2 ug genomic DNA, equivalent to about 30,000 T cell genomes. Purified libraries were measured with a Qubit 3.0 fluorometer, size-checked on a Bioanalyzer 2100, and measured again with the KAPA Library Quantification kit. Each immunoSEQ 96-well plate was sequenced on its own single-read 150-cycle Illumina NextSeq 550 flow cell. The authors processed their data as follows. Because the immunoSEQ output included only junctional sequences and no quality scores, the filtering could not be the same as the filtering used for full-length reads. To assign V/J genes and CDR3, sequences were annotated against IMGT germline references using PyIR, a Python wrapper for IgBLAST v1.9. Any read was removed if the V/J assignment was weak (E-value above 1e-6), the CDR3 was missing, or the read contained stop codons, out-of-frame junctions, or ambiguous translated residues. V3J clonotypes were defined as sequences sharing the same inferred V gene, J gene, and CDR3 amino acid sequence. To compute the percentage overlap between repertoires, the number of shared unique clonotypes was divided by the size of the smaller repertoire. Three approaches were used to assess repertoire richness: RTK rarefaction, the Chao1 estimator, and Recon v2.1 estimates of unobserved clonotypes. Generation probabilities for all TCRbeta clonotypes obtained by the gDNA method from a handful of donors were computed using OLGA. TCRdb stores this immuneACCESS table with in-frame sequences only. Part of the clones is absent; in the studies checked, under half of the shortfall reflects unresolved V genes, and no reason is known for the rest. The V and J calls and clone size come from that table; D and trimming were worked out from the DNA. The sample profile shows hundreds of thousands of clones; roughly 91% of them were found once. Under 20% of the sample goes to the ten largest clones.

The sequencing input was memory CD8+ T cells sorted from blood. Per the publication, the cell subset or site label means: CD45RO+ cells pooled with CCR7-negative TemRA cells. The TCR originated in a young man in good health. The rearranged chain carries TRBV18 and TRBJ2-7; the D assignment is uncertain and may be TRBD1 or TRBD2, with 5 bases supporting each. The CDR3 protein is CASSPRQGPYEQYF. The DNA sequence is TGTGCCAGCTCACCTAGGCAGGGACCCTACGAGCAGTACTTC.